The 9 T cell receptor beta chains given below trace back to one sample, sequenced in a study of technical replicates of blood from a few donors. Assay used: immunoSEQ multiplex PCR; TCRdb lists only in-frame clones, some missing. The sample includes around 61,000 clones, more than 95% of them seen just once. Material for sequencing was T cells isolated from PBMCs. Source of these receptors: a human donor in good health.

V gene TRBV27 combines with J gene TRBJ2-1, with D maybe TRBD2 (6 bases). V was pared by 5 bases and J by 3 bases, with 29 bases between. CDR3 length equals 20 residues. CDR1 and CDR2 (germline): MNHEY, SMNVEV (reference sequence). In DNA, the CDR3 is TGTGCCAGCAGTCGACACAACTCTTGGGGGGTTCCCGCCTTCTACAATGAGCAGTTCTTC. It translates to CASSRHNSWGVPAFYNEQFF.

The CDR3 DNA reads TGTGCCAGTAGCACACAGCACTCTGGAAACACCATATATTTT. As protein: CASSTQHSGNTIYF. V is TRBV19 and J is TRBJ1-3, with no clear D. V lost 6 bases and J 0 bases, leaving 9 bases between the germline ends. Germline CDR1 is LNHDA and CDR2 is SQIVND (reference sequence). This CDR3 region has 14 residues.

This clone was observed a few times. The chain links TRBV13 to TRBJ2-7; D possibly corresponds to TRBD1 (8 bases). Trimming took off 5 bases at V and 6 bases at J, with 17 bases between the two ends. The CDR3 has 14 amino acids. Germline V lookup: CDR1 PRHDT, CDR2 FYEKMQ (reference sequence). The DNA for the CDR3 is TGTGCCAGCAGCCTAGCCACAGGGGGGGGCGAGCAGTACTTC. It is translated as CASSLATGGGEQYF.

This chain uses TRBV28 with TRBJ2-7; weak D call: TRBD1 (6 bases). From germline, CDR1 is MDHEN and CDR2 SYDVKM. CDR3 length: 15 amino acids. Trimming shortened V by 6 bases and J by 1 base, and 16 bases separated the two germline ends. CDR3 loop: CASRGLQGNSYEQYF. DNA of the CDR3: TGTGCCAGCAGGGGATTACAGGGAAATTCCTACGAGCAGTACTTC.

In DNA form, the CDR3 reads TGTGCCAGCAGACTCCTGACAGGGGGAGAATCTGAAGCTTTCTTT. Its protein product is CASRLLTGGESEAFF. The rearrangement uses TRBV6-5 and TRBJ1-1; 9 bases are shared with TRBD1. The CDR3 has 15 residues. Germline values: CDR1 MNHEY, CDR2 SVGAGI. V trimming: 6 bases; J trimming: 6 bases; junction bases outside the gene matches: 11.

V usage is TRBV10-3 and J usage is TRBJ1-1, with no clear D. Per germline, CDR1 ENHRY and CDR2 SYGVKD. V was pared by 0 bases and J by 5 bases, with 7 bases between. The CDR3 has 13 amino acids. CDR3 DNA sequence: TGTGCCATCAGTGAGTCGAGCGTAACTGAAGCTTTCTTT. It yields the protein CAISESSVTEAFF.

The CDR3 is CASSLGYREGEQYF. The CDR3 bases are TGTGCCAGCAGCCTGGGGTACAGGGAGGGCGAGCAGTACTTC. The J gene is TRBJ2-7, the V gene TRBV5-6, with a weak D call TRBD2 (7 bases). There are 14 residues in the CDR3. Germline V gene data show CDR1 as SGHDT and CDR2 as YYEEEE. Between the trimmed V and J ends, which lost 4 bases and 6 bases, there was a span of 17 bases.

J is TRBJ1-5 and V is TRBV7-9; tentative D call: TRBD1 (6 bases). CDR3 length: 17 residues. The germline gives CDR1 SEHNR, CDR2 FQNEAQ (reference sequence). Trimming left V 6 bases short and J 3 bases short, with 21 bases between. CDR3 protein: CASSPSPGGTINQPQHF. As DNA, the CDR3 is TGTGCCAGCAGTCCGTCTCCGGGAGGGACAATCAATCAGCCCCAGCATTTT.

The CDR3 coding sequence is TGTGCCAGCAGAGTTTCTTTAGGGAGGAACACTGAAGCTTTCTTT. Protein: CASRVSLGRNTEAFF. The chain carries TRBV28 and TRBJ1-1; D remains ambiguous. Trimming left V 6 bases short and J 1 base short, with 15 bases between. The CDR3 is 15 amino acids. Germline loops: CDR1 MDHEN, CDR2 SYDVKM.